These 20 T cell receptor beta chains came from one sample sequenced in a study of control samples from healthy donors and cancer patients. Repertoires were generated with immunoSEQ multiplex PCR, while TCRdb's copy carries only in-frame clones and drops some. The sample data list 150,000 to 200,000 clones. Input material: blood. Receptor source: a woman in her 30s in good health.

The chain links TRBV10-1 to TRBJ1-1, with TRBD1 matching over 7 bases. The V and J ends lost 2 bases and 0 bases, in that order; junction bases with no gene match: 6. The germline V gene has CDR1 WNHNN and CDR2 SYGVQD (reference sequence). The CDR3 consists of 16 residues. The CDR3: CASSELAGGLNTEAFF. DNA of the CDR3: TGCGCCAGCAGTGAGCTGGCAGGGGGACTGAACACTGAAGCTTTCTTT.

The rearrangement links TRBV28 to TRBJ2-2; no clear D gene. The V and J ends lost 7 bases and 6 bases respectively, with 12 bases between them. The germline CDR1 and CDR2 sequences are MDHEN and SYDVKM. The CDR3 spans 13 residues. The CDR3 reads CASIPRMAGELFF. The CDR3 region has the DNA TGTGCCAGCATTCCGCGGATGGCCGGGGAGCTGTTTTTT.

The rearrangement uses TRBV5-1 and TRBJ1-4; 11 positions match TRBD1. The junction had 5 bases not matched to a gene; V was cut back by 4 bases and J by 3 bases. Germline V gene lookup returns CDR1 SGHRS and CDR2 YFSETQ. This CDR3 region has 16 residues. CDR3 loop: CASSPGQGASNEKLFF. The CDR3 DNA reads as TGCGCCAGCAGCCCTGGACAGGGGGCATCTAATGAAAAACTGTTTTTT.

The rearrangement joins TRBV7-9 to TRBJ2-5; 10 bases are a match to TRBD1. From germline, CDR1 is SEHNR and CDR2 FQNEAQ (reference sequence). The CDR3 has 19 residues. With 6 bases clipped from V and 3 bases from J, the junction kept 19 bases outside the gene matches. CDR3 loop: CASRARTGGLTGEEETQYF. The CDR3 DNA reads TGTGCCAGCAGAGCCCGGACAGGGGGATTAACGGGAGAGGAAGAGACCCAGTACTTC.

The chain couples TRBV4-1 to TRBJ1-1; TRBD1 might be the D (6 bases). The CDR3 spans 17 residues. Germline lookup yields CDR1 MGHRA and CDR2 YSYEKL. V lost 0 bases and J lost 1, with 15 bases in between. Here the CDR3 reads CASSQDHRFRGNTEAFF. DNA of the CDR3: TGCGCCAGCAGCCAAGACCATAGGTTCAGGGGGAACACTGAAGCTTTCTTT.

The rearrangement joins TRBV7-9 to TRBJ2-3, with TRBD2 matching 14 bases. After removal of 5 bases from V and 4 bases from J, the junction contained 8 bases not matched to a gene. Germline V gene data show CDR1 as SEHNR and CDR2 as FQNEAQ (reference sequence). CDR3 size: 17 residues. CDR3 sequence reads: CASSLSTTSGGADTQYF. The CDR3 DNA reads as TGTGCCAGCAGCCTTTCGACGACTAGCGGGGGGGCAGATACGCAGTATTTT.

This chain uses TRBV7-2 with TRBJ1-1, with D tentatively TRBD1 (6 bases). V was trimmed by 4 bases and J by 1 base, leaving 7 bases between them. The germline V gene encodes CDR1 SGHTA and CDR2 FQGNSA. The CDR3 contains 13 residues. CDR3 residues: CASSSGANTEAFF. As DNA, the CDR3 is TGTGCCAGCAGCTCGGGGGCGAACACTGAAGCTTTCTTT.

CDR3: CASSLAQPGNTEAFF. CDR3 DNA: TGCGCCAGCAGCTTGGCCCAACCGGGGAACACTGAAGCTTTCTTT. The V and J genes are TRBV5-1 and TRBJ1-1; D is uncertain. Germline values: CDR1 SGHRS, CDR2 YFSETQ. The germline V and J ends were trimmed by 0 bases and 1 base, with 10 bases remaining between them. The CDR3 runs to 15 residues.

The chain couples TRBV28 to TRBJ2-1; 11 nucleotides line up with TRBD1. From germline, CDR1 is MDHEN and CDR2 SYDVKM. After removal of 11 bases from V and 8 bases from J, the junction contained 17 bases not matched to a gene. The length of the CDR3 is 16 residues. CDR3 nucleotides: TGTGCCGCATCCTCGCCCCCGGGACAGGGGGTAGATGAGCAGTTCTTC. Amino acids: CAASSPPGQGVDEQFF. Supplemented by reference TRBV28 and TRBJ2-1, the full variable domain reads DVKVTQSSRYLVKRTGEKVFLECVQDMDHENMFWYRQDPGLGLRLIYFSYDVKMKEKGDIPEGYSVSREKKERFSLILESASTNQTSMYLCAASSPPGQGVDEQFFGPGTRLTVL.

V is TRBV25-1 and J is TRBJ1-2, with D hard to call. Germline V gives CDR1 MGHDK, CDR2 SYGVNS. V lost 5 bases, J lost 4 bases, and 14 bases lay in between. CDR3 length equals 14 residues. The CDR3 DNA reads TGTGCCAGCAGTAATCCAGGACTTCCCTATGGCTACACCTTC. It is translated as CASSNPGLPYGYTF.

The chain is built from TRBV6-5 and TRBJ1-1, with TRBD1 as a possible D gene (6 bases). Germline V gene sequence: CDR1 MNHEY, CDR2 SVGAGI. This CDR3 has 15 amino acids. V was trimmed by 6 bases and J by 6 bases, leaving 20 bases between them. CDR3 sequence reads: CASRRGTGGAPEAFF. CDR3 in DNA: TGTGCCAGCAGGAGGGGCACGGGGGGCGCCCCTGAAGCTTTCTTT.

The V and J genes are TRBV4-1 and TRBJ2-6; D is ambiguous. Trimming took 3 bases from V and 4 from J, leaving 19 bases between them. CDR3 size: 18 residues. CDR1 is MGHRA and CDR2 is YSYEKL in the germline V gene. CDR3 sequence (DNA): TGCGCCAGCAGCCACGACCGTGGGCGCGATTCCGGGGCCAACGTCCTGACTTTC. It codes for CASSHDRGRDSGANVLTF.

Concerning this clone itself: The junction shows a germline mismatch at one end, possibly a read error. The chain employs TRBV7-7 and TRBJ2-3, with TRBD2 identical over 12 bases. The CDR3 spans 16 residues. CDR1 and CDR2 (germline): SSHAT, FNYEAQ (reference sequence). In nucleotides, the CDR3 is TGTGCTAGCAGTCCTAGCGGGGGGGTCTTCACAGATACGCAGTATTTT. Protein: CASSPSGGVFTDTQYF.

The CDR3 DNA reads as TGTGCCAGCAGCTCCCCACAGGGGACTCAGCCCCAGCATTTT. Protein: CASSSPQGTQPQHF. The chain has TRBV7-9 and TRBJ1-5; 7 bases are a match to TRBD1. This CDR3 contains 14 residues. Per the germline V gene, CDR1 is SEHNR and CDR2 is FQNEAQ (reference sequence). Germline trimming cut 4 bases from V and 6 bases from J; bases unmatched to any gene: 6.

Worth noting for this clone: Other DNA sequences in the same sample also yield this CDR3. The chain is built from TRBV18 and TRBJ1-1, with D unclear. Trimming took 3 bases from V and 2 from J, leaving 7 bases between them. Germline CDR1 and CDR2: KGHSH and LQKENI. The CDR3 totals 13 residues. The CDR3 region is CASSPGENTEAFF. The CDR3 bases are TGTGCCAGCTCACCCGGGGAAAACACTGAAGCTTTCTTT.

V gene TRBV11-2 combines with J gene TRBJ1-6; TRBD1 is a possible D gene (5 bases). CDR3 size: 15 residues. Germline lookup yields CDR1 SGHAT and CDR2 FQNNGV. V lost 1 base, J lost 6 bases, and 10 bases lay in between. The CDR3 DNA reads TGTGCCAGCAGCTTAGTCAGGGTTTCTAATTCACCCCTCCACTTT. This encodes CASSLVRVSNSPLHF.

The J gene is TRBJ1-6, the V gene TRBV27, with D perhaps TRBD1 (5 bases). V was shortened by 5 bases and J by 6 bases, with 26 bases between the two germline ends. The CDR3 is 19 amino acids. The germline CDR1 and CDR2 sequences are MNHEY and SMNVEV (reference sequence). CDR3 DNA sequence: TGTGCCAGCAGTAGGATCGGGAGTCTGAACCTAAGGGGTAATTCACCCCTCCACTTT. Translated, it gives CASSRIGSLNLRGNSPLHF.

This chain connects TRBV6-6 to TRBJ1-1, with 7 bases lining up with TRBD1. V shed 5 bases, J shed 1 base, and the junction held 25 bases outside the gene matches. Germline CDR1 is MNHNY and CDR2 is SVGAGI (reference sequence). The CDR3 consists of 21 residues. The CDR3 loop reads CASSRRGEPYRQGLENTEAFF. For the CDR3, the DNA is TGTGCCAGCAGTCGGCGTGGGGAGCCGTATCGACAGGGTTTGGAGAACACTGAAGCTTTCTTT.

The chain joins TRBV7-2 to TRBJ2-2; D perhaps matches TRBD1 (5 bases). Trimming took 4 bases from V and 5 from J, leaving 14 bases between them. CDR3 size: 15 residues. Germline V gene lookup returns CDR1 SGHTA and CDR2 FQGNSA. The CDR3 spells CASSSTSGFTGELFF. The CDR3 region has the DNA TGTGCCAGCAGCTCAACCTCAGGGTTTACCGGGGAGCTGTTTTTT.

The rearrangement uses TRBV9 and TRBJ1-3; tentative D call: TRBD1 (5 bases). V was trimmed by 3 bases and J by 1 base, leaving 8 bases between them. From germline, CDR1 is SGDLS and CDR2 YYNGEE. The CDR3 has 14 residues. DNA for the CDR3: TGTGCCAGCAGCGCGGGGCGGTCTGGAAACACCATATATTTT. Its translation is CASSAGRSGNTIYF.